What follows is one TCR beta chain and its context. Its antigen is not yet known. Base qualities are not provided; no much larger clone lies one nucleotide away. Taken from cysteine to phenylalanine, the CDR3 has 14 residues. Only the CDR3 part of the read is kept: 42 bases, read in frame from the first base. V gives up 0 bases and J gives up 1 base, and the segment between their germline ends measures 7 bases. Taken from the germline V gene, the CDR1 and CDR2 loops are MNHEY and SVGAGI. Donors were healthy HIV-negative adults with no recently reported acute infections or vaccinations. Every donor was a Caucasian adult residing in Nashville, Tennessee, USA. CD4+ T cells were enriched through magnetic negative selection, after which naive cells were positively selected on CD45RA and the remaining negative fraction served as the memory subset. After blood collection by leukapheresis, PBMCs were isolated using Ficoll-Histopaque density gradient centrifugation and then cryopreserved in the vapor phase of liquid nitrogen. Analytical flow cytometry was used to check the purity and quantity of every magnetically sorted T cell population. Each sorted fraction had its genomic DNA isolated and then quantified by UV absorbance on a Nanodrop 2000c.

This record belongs to a study of shared clonotypes between healthy human individuals (TCRdb year 2020). Turning to the overall study: The cohort comprised a couple of women and a few men aged 18 to 49 years. For each donor, three plates each were used for CD4 naive and CD4 memory, two plates were used for CD8 naive, and one plate was used for CD8 memory. To estimate repertoire size and how much clonotypes are shared between individuals, the study performed deep sequencing of blood TCR repertoires from a handful of healthy adults. Different laboratories and diverse techniques were used to prepare libraries and sequence TCR repertoires, to increase sequencing depth and limit assay-specific biases. Between about 0.85 and 10 billion PBMCs per donor were obtained by leukapheresis.

Using the deep immunoSEQ assay, multiplex PCR amplified TCR CDR3 regions from genomic DNA. Extracted genomic DNA from each cell subset was distributed evenly across all wells of several immunoSEQ 96-well plates, and each plate was treated as a replicate. Each replicate PCR for sorted subsets received roughly 200 ng genomic DNA, equal to 28,000 or so T cell genomes. The purified libraries were quantified using a Qubit 3.0 fluorometer, sized with a Bioanalyzer 2100, and then quantified again using the KAPA Library Quantification kit. A separate single-read 150-cycle Illumina NextSeq 550 flow cell was used to sequence each immunoSEQ 96-well plate. The paper's data handling went like this. Because the immunoSEQ output held only junctional sequences and lacked quality scores, the filtering could not match the filtering applied to full-length reads. Sequences were annotated with PyIR, a Python wrapper for IgBLAST v1.9, using IMGT germline references to assign V/J genes and CDR3. Any read was removed if the V/J assignment was weak (E-value above 1e-6), the CDR3 was missing, or the read contained stop codons, out-of-frame junctions, or ambiguous translated residues. A V3J clonotype was defined by an identical inferred V gene, J gene, and CDR3 amino acid sequence. To compute the percentage overlap between repertoires, the number of shared unique clonotypes was divided by the size of the smaller repertoire. Repertoire richness was assessed with RTK rarefaction, the Chao1 estimator, and Recon v2.1 estimates of unobserved clonotypes. OLGA was used to compute generation probabilities for all TCRbeta clonotypes that the gDNA method yielded from a few donors. In its TCRdb copy, this immuneACCESS table keeps in-frame sequences only and misses some clones. Where compared with another copy, unresolved V genes explain less than half of these, and the others have no known cause. Clonal size and the V and J genes are those of that table, whereas D and trimming came from the DNA. This sample is represented by around 1 million clones; roughly 72% of them were singletons. The ten top clones hold around 1.5% of the sample.

Points the paper makes about the study in general: Estimated clonotype richness was generally larger for naive than for memory subsets. About 5% of naive CD4, 3.5% of naive CD8, approximately 2.2% of memory CD4, and about 0.4% of memory CD8 clonotypes were shared across a few donors. Sampling was restricted to blood, and TCR repertoires in tissue are likely to differ from TCR repertoires in blood. The small number of donors limited the genetic and exposure-history diversity represented. Even with the large sequencing depth, rarefaction of the sorted-subset datasets indicated that sequencing was incomplete. Compared with non-shared clonotypes, the clonotypes found in all four sorted-subset donors had higher generation probabilities. Pairwise subsampling led to the expectation that sequencing depth would affect the degree of clonotype sharing among donors.

This TCR derives from a man between 18 and 35 years old in good health. Sequencing used memory CD4+ T cells sorted from blood. What the cell subset or site label conveys for this sample: CD45RA-negative fraction. The sequence links TRBV6-5 to TRBJ2-7; the D gene is not confidently resolved. The CDR3 corresponds to CASSYSQFSYEQYF. In nucleotide form, the sequence is TGTGCCAGCAGTTACTCTCAGTTTTCCTACGAGCAGTACTTC.